This T cell receptor beta chain emerged from a study of PD-L1 blockade in urothelial cancer. Study-level information: Every 3 weeks, patients received intravenous atezolizumab 1,200 mg, beginning 2014.

The CDR3 length is 16 residues. Germline CDR1 and CDR2: MNHNS and SASEGT. V was cut by 2 bases and J by 1 base, with 14 bases left in between. The templates were synthetic TCR analogs, and they were spiked into each PCR. Method: immunoSEQ multiplex PCR; TCRdb's copy keeps in-frame clones and lacks some. This table has tens of thousands of clones, about 90% appearing once. General observations from the study: TCR clonality was measured in pretreatment peripheral blood. Clonality below the median predicted better survival.

As concerns this clone: The antigen is unknown.

The V gene is TRBV6-1, the J gene TRBJ2-5; D may be TRBD2 (7 bases). The source is a man aged 55 to 70 with urothelial cancer. This material consisted of PBMCs, taken around atezolizumab (anti-PD-L1) treatment. CDR3 loop: CASSEWRGRSQETQYF. DNA of the CDR3: TGTGCCAGCAGTGAATGGCGGGGGCGTTCCCAAGAGACCCAGTACTTC.